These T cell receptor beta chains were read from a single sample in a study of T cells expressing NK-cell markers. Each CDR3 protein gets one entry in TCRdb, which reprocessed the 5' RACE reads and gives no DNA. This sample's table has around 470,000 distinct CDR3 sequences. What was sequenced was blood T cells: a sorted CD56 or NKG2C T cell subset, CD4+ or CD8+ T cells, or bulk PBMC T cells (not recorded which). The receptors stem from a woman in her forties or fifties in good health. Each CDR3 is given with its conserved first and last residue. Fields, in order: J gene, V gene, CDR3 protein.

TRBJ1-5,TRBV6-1,CASQRVGQPQHF
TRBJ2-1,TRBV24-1,CATSDLGLAGGNEQFF
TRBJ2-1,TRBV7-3,CASSPDSGEQFF
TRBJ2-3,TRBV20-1,CSATGTSTYTDTQYF
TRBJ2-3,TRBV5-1,CASSFLGSADTQYF
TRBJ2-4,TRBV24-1,CATSDESDRGGNIQYF
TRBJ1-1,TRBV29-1,CSVVDRSNTEAFF
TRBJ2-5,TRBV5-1,CASSREEAQYF
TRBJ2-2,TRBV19,CASSYPTGTNTGELFF
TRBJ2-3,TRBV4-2,CASSQGPLAGVDTQYF
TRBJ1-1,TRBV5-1,CASSSSGGATEAFF
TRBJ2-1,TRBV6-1,CASSEAAGLGEQFF
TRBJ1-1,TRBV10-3,CAIQDPGRHTEAFF
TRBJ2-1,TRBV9,CASSVYSSSYNEQFF
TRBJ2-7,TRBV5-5,CASSPSPTYSYEQYF
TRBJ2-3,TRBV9,CASSATDTQYF
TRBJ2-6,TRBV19,CASKVRTGANVLTF
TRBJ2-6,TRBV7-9,CANRPGPSSGANVLTF
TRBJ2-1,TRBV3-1,CASSLTSGTSNEQFF
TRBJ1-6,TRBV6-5,CASSSVNSPLHF
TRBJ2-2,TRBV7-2,CASRRLGPTGELFF
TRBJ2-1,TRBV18,CASSLPSQVEQFF
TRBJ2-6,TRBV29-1,CSVVESLVRANVLTF
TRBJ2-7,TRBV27,CASAGSGGYEQYF
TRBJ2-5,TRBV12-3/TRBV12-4,CASSLGSSGEYQETQYF
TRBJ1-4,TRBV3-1,CASSPRGQGNNEKLFF
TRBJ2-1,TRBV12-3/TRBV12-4,CASSSSSGTSYNEQFF
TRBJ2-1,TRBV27,CASSTPTRDRVNEQFF